The next 19 T cell receptor beta chains were all read from a single sample in a study of blood T cell repertoires in COVID-19 (dated by TCRdb to about 2020). Libraries were prepared through the immunoSEQ multiplex PCR assay. As stored in TCRdb, this immuneACCESS dataset retains in-frame rearrangements with V and J assigned. A fraction of the clones does not appear; measured against another copy, unresolved V genes explain less than half of the discrepancy, and the remainder lacks a known reason. Counted in this sample were over 250,000 clones; roughly 89% of them appeared once. The ten largest make up approximately 2.2% of the sample. Sequenced input: peripheral blood. These receptors were taken from a man aged 50 to 60 with acute or convalescent COVID-19.

The CDR3, as DNA: TGCGCCAGCAGCCAAGATTTCCAGGTTAAAGAGACCCAGTACTTC. Its translation: CASSQDFQVKETQYF. This chain connects TRBV4-1 to TRBJ2-5; no firm D call. CDR3 length: 15 residues. The germline V and J ends were trimmed by 0 bases and 3 bases, with 11 bases remaining between them. Germline CDR1 reads MGHRA; CDR2 reads YSYEKL.

The J gene is TRBJ1-3, the V gene TRBV9; no clear D. Germline V gives CDR1 SGDLS, CDR2 YYNGEE. The CDR3 has 15 amino acids. The V and J ends lost 3 bases and 0 bases respectively, with 10 bases between them. The CDR3 sequence is CASSGGPRSGNTIYF. The CDR3 DNA follows: TGTGCCAGCAGCGGAGGGCCGCGCTCTGGAAACACCATATATTTT.

This clone showed up just once. V is TRBV10-1 and J is TRBJ1-5; 7 nucleotides match TRBD1. V lost 9 bases, J lost 1 base, and 0 bases stayed unmatched. Per germline, CDR1 WNHNN and CDR2 SYGVQD (reference sequence). There are 12 residues in the CDR3. The CDR3 sequence is CARTGSNQPQHF. CDR3 bases: TGCGCCAGGACAGGGAGCAATCAGCCCCAGCATTTT.

The rearrangement links TRBV12-3 or TRBV12-4 to TRBJ1-4; D remains unclear. CDR3 length: 12 amino acids. Trimming removed 6 bases from V and 8 bases from J, with 10 bases in between. The CDR3 DNA is TGTGCCAGCAGGGAGGCGGGCGAAAAACTGTTTTTT. Its protein is CASREAGEKLFF.

Note on this clone: Relative to the germline gene, one junction end is altered; a read error may explain this. The chain uses TRBV2 and TRBJ1-1; the D gene is possibly TRBD1 (5 bases). The germline V gene encodes CDR1 SNHLY and CDR2 FYNNEI. CDR3 length: 13 residues. CDR3 in DNA: TGTGCCAGCCGTGAAGAGGGGTACACTGAAGCTTTCTTT. Its translation: CASREEGYTEAFF. The full variable domain, in which reference TRBV2 and TRBJ1-1 provide the parts outside the CDR3, is EPEVTQTPSHQVTQMGQEVILRCVPISNHLYFYWYRQILGQKVEFLVSFYNNEISEKSEIFDDQFSVERPDGSNFTLKIRSTKLEDSAMYFCASREEGYTEAFFGQGTRLTVV.

The chain links TRBV15 to TRBJ2-7, with 7 positions matching TRBD2. J was trimmed by 3 bases and V by 6 bases; bases with no gene match: 14. The CDR3 runs to 16 residues. Per the germline V gene, CDR1 is LNHNV and CDR2 is YYDKDF (reference sequence). The CDR3: CATSINTGRSRYEQYF. The CDR3 DNA is TGTGCCACCAGTATCAATACCGGGAGGAGCCGCTACGAGCAGTACTTC.

This rearrangement joins TRBV7-9 to TRBJ1-1; the D is unclear. The V end lost 7 bases, the J end lost 1 base, and 7 bases lay between the germline ends. The germline CDR1 and CDR2 sequences are SEHNR and FQNEAQ (reference sequence). The CDR3 totals 12 residues. The CDR3: CASTVANTEAFF. CDR3 sequence (DNA): TGTGCCAGCACTGTGGCGAACACTGAAGCTTTCTTT.

The J gene is TRBJ2-7, the V gene TRBV7-9, with a weak D call TRBD1 (5 bases). The V gene lost 0 bases and the J gene lost 9 bases, with 18 bases spanning the gap. Germline loops: CDR1 SEHNR, CDR2 FQNEAQ (reference sequence). The CDR3 runs 15 residues. The CDR3 nucleotides are TGTGCCAGCAGCTTAGCTGCAGGGCGAACTGCCGGGCAGTACTTC. As protein: CASSLAAGRTAGQYF.

The V and J genes are TRBV4-2 and TRBJ1-5; D ambiguous. The CDR3 totals 15 residues. Germline assignment: CDR1 LGHNA and CDR2 YNFKEQ. The germline V and J ends were trimmed by 4 bases and 2 bases, with 12 bases remaining between them. CDR3 sequence reads: CASSLAIGGNQPQHF. The DNA for the CDR3 is TGTGCCAGCAGCCTAGCGATCGGCGGCAATCAGCCCCAGCATTTT.

A note on this clone: One junction end does not reproduce the germline sequence, and a read error may be involved. The rearrangement joins TRBV7-7 to TRBJ2-5; D gene unclear. Germline CDR1 reads SSHAT; CDR2 reads FNYEAQ (reference sequence). The CDR3 contains 14 residues. The CDR3 protein is CASSRQTGQETQYF. The CDR3 DNA sequence: TGTGCTAGCAGCCGTCAGACCGGGCAAGAGACCCAGTACTTC.

This clone was detected once. The genes are TRBV27 and TRBJ2-1; 7 bases fit TRBD2. Germline V gene data show CDR1 as MNHEY and CDR2 as SMNVEV (reference sequence). V shed 5 bases, J shed 3 bases, and the junction held 10 bases outside the gene matches. The CDR3 extends over 16 amino acids. CDR3 in amino acids: CASSEFRVAGYNEQFF. The CDR3 DNA reads as TGTGCCAGCAGTGAATTTAGGGTAGCGGGCTACAATGAGCAGTTCTTC.

The CDR3 spells CASSPTSGGHNEQFF. The CDR3 bases are TGTGCCAGCAGCCCGACTAGCGGGGGCCACAATGAGCAGTTCTTC. This chain links TRBV3-1 (or the pseudogene TRBV3-2) with TRBJ2-1; 12 positions agree with TRBD2. CDR1 LGHDT and CDR2 YNNKEL come from the germline V gene (reference sequence). The length of the CDR3 is 15 residues. V lost 4 bases to trimming and J lost 5 bases; unmatched junction nucleotides: 3.

The genes are TRBV18 and TRBJ2-7; 9 nucleotides match TRBD1. Germline values: CDR1 KGHSH, CDR2 LQKENI. This CDR3 is built from 15 residues. With V trimmed by 4 bases and J by 2 bases, 6 bases remained unmatched. CDR3 sequence reads: CASSLRTGDTYEQYF. The CDR3 DNA reads TGTGCCAGCTCACTAAGGACAGGGGACACCTACGAGCAGTACTTC.

The chain uses TRBV2 and TRBJ2-5; TRBD2 agrees at 11 bases. CDR3 size: 14 residues. CDR1 and CDR2 (germline): SNHLY, FYNNEI. Germline trimming cut 5 bases from V and 5 bases from J; bases unmatched to any gene: 4. CDR3 coding DNA: TGTGCCAGCAGTCAAAGGACTAGCGGGGAGACCCAGTACTTC. Protein sequence: CASSQRTSGETQYF.

This clone was seen once. The gene calls are TRBV9 and TRBJ1-2; D is perhaps TRBD1 (5 bases). From germline, CDR1 is SGDLS and CDR2 YYNGEE. The CDR3 spans 13 residues. V lost 3 bases and J lost 2, with 8 bases in between. The CDR3, as DNA: TGTGCCAGCAGCGCGACAGAGAACTATGGCTACACCTTC. Protein product: CASSATENYGYTF.

Details on this clone: The junction does not match germline at one end; this may be a read error. CDR3 region: CASSIGQPNTEAFF. The CDR3 DNA sequence: TGTGCCAGTAGCATAGGACAGCCGAACACTGAAGCTTTCTTT. The rearrangement joins TRBV19 to TRBJ1-1, with D tentatively TRBD1 (6 bases). Germline V gene sequence: CDR1 LNHDA, CDR2 SQIVND (reference sequence). The CDR3 extends over 14 amino acids.

The chain uses TRBV11-1 and TRBJ2-5; 7 bases fit TRBD1. Trimming at V came to 5 bases and at J to 6 bases, leaving 15 bases not matched to a gene. The CDR3 is made up of 16 amino acids. Germline V gene lookup returns CDR1 SGHAT and CDR2 FQDESV (reference sequence). The CDR3 is CASSPALGQPAQTQYF. In nucleotides, the CDR3 is TGTGCCAGCAGCCCCGCCTTGGGACAGCCCGCCCAGACCCAGTACTTC.

The CDR3 nucleotides read TGTGCCTGGAGGGCATCCGGGACAGGTTCCTACGAGCAGTACTTC. Translation gives CAWRASGTGSYEQYF. The J gene is TRBJ2-7, the V gene TRBV30; TRBD1 matches 8 bases. With 3 bases clipped from V and 1 base from J, the junction kept 8 bases outside the gene matches. The CDR3 consists of 15 residues. Per germline, CDR1 GTSNPN and CDR2 SVGIG (reference sequence). Looking up the rest from reference TRBV30 and TRBJ2-7 gives the full variable domain: SQTIHQWPATLVQPVGSPLSLECTVEGTSNPNLYWYRQAAGRGLQLLFYSVGIGQISSEVPQNLSASRPQDRQFILSSKKLLLSDSGFYLCAWRASGTGSYEQYFGPGTRLTVT.

The chain carries TRBV2 and TRBJ2-7; D unclear. The germline gives CDR1 SNHLY, CDR2 FYNNEI. This CDR3 has 11 amino acids. V was pared by 4 bases and J by 5 bases, with 6 bases between. The CDR3 region is CASSALHEQYF. The CDR3 DNA reads TGTGCCAGCAGTGCACTTCACGAGCAGTACTTC.